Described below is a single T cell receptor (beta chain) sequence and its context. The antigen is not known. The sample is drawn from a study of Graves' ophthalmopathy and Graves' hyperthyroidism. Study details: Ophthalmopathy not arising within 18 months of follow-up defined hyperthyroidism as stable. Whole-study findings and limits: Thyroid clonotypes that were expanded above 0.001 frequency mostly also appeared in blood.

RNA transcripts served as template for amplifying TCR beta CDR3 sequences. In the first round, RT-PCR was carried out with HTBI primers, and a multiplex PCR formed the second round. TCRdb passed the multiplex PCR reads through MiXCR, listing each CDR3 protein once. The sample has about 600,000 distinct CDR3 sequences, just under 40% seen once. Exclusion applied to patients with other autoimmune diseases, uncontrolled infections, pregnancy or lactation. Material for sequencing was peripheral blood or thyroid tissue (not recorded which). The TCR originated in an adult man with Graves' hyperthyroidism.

The CDR3 nucleotides are TGTGCCAGCAACAGCGACTATGGCTACACCTTC. Translation gives CASNSDYGYTF. V is TRBV2 and J is TRBJ1-2; D is undetermined. The CDR3 has 11 amino acids. Germline loops: CDR1 SNHLY, CDR2 FYNNEI. The ends were cut back, 7 bases at V and 3 bases at J, with 6 bases in the middle. The whole variable domain, remainder taken from reference TRBV2 and TRBJ1-2, is EPEVTQTPSHQVTQMGQEVILRCVPISNHLYFYWYRQILGQKVEFLVSFYNNEISEKSEIFDDQFSVERPDGSNFTLKIRSTKLEDSAMYFCASNSDYGYTFGSGTRLTVV.